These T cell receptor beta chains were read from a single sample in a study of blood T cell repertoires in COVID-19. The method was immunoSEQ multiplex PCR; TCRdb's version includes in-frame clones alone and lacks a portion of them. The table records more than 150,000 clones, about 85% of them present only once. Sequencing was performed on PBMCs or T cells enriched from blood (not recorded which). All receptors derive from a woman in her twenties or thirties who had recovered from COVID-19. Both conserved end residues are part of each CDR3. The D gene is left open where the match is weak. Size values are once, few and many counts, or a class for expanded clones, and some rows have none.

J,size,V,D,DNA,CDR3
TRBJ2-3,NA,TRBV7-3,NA,TGTGCCAGCAGCTTAGGGAGTCTCACAGATACGCAGTATTTT,CASSLGSLTDTQYF
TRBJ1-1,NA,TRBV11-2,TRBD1,TGTGCCAGCAGCTTCGGACAGGGCAGGAACACTGAAGCTTTCTTT,CASSFGQGRNTEAFF
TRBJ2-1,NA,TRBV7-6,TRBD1,TGTGCCAGCAGCCAATGGGTAGGGACAGGGGGCTTTGAGCAGTTCTTC,CASSQWVGTGGFEQFF
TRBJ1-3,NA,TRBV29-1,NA,TGCAGCGTCTCCCGGACAGCTGGAAACACCATATATTTT,CSVSRTAGNTIYF
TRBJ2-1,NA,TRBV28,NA,TGTGCCAGCAGTTACAACTACAATGAGCAGTTCTTC,CASSYNYNEQFF
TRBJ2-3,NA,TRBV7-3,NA,TGTGCCACTAGCGAGACGGGCACAGATACGCAGTATTTT,CATSETGTDTQYF
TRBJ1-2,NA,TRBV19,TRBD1,TGTGCCAGTAGGGACAGGGAAATAGAGTATGGCTACACCTTC,CASRDREIEYGYTF
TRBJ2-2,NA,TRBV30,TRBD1,TGTGCCTGGGGGGACAGTTGGGCCGGGGAGCTGTTTTTT,CAWGDSWAGELFF
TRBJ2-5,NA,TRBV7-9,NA,TGTGCCAGCAGGGGGGGGGCCCAAGAGACCCAGTACTTC,CASRGGAQETQYF
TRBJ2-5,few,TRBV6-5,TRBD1,TGTGCCAGCAGTTACGTTGCAGGGGGCAAAAGGGAGACCCAGTACTTC,CASSYVAGGKRETQYF
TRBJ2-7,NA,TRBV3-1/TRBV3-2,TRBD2,TGTGCCAGCAGCCCCCCGACTAGCGGATCCTACGAGCAGTACTTC,CASSPPTSGSYEQYF
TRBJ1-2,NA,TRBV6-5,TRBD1,TGTGCCAGCAGTTCACGGACAGGGGCAGATGGCTACACCTTC,CASSSRTGADGYTF
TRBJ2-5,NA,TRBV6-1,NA,TGTGCCAGCAGTGAAGTGGGCACGGAGACCCAGTACTTC,CASSEVGTETQYF
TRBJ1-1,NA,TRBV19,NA,TGTGCCAGTAATAGGAACACTGAAGCTTTCTTT,CASNRNTEAFF
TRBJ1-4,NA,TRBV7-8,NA,TGTGCCAGCAGCGAACAGGGTTGGTCGGCTAATGAAAAACTGTTTTTT,CASSEQGWSANEKLFF
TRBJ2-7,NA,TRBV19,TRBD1,TGTGCCAGTAACCCGACAGGGGGCGACGAGCAGTACTTC,CASNPTGGDEQYF
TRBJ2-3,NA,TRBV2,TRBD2,TGTGCCAGCAGTCCGGGACTAGAGTATTATGCGCAGTATTTT,CASSPGLEYYAQYF
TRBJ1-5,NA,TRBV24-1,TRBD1,TGTGCCACCAGTGATCCCGCGGGACAGGGTATTCAGCCCCAGCATTTT,CATSDPAGQGIQPQHF
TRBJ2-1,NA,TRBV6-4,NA,TGTGCCAGCAGTGACTCCACTAACAATGAGCAGTTCTTC,CASSDSTNNEQFF
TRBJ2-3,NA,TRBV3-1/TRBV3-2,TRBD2,TGTGCCAGCAGCCAAGATACTAGCGGGGGGGCAGATACGCAGTATTTT,CASSQDTSGGADTQYF
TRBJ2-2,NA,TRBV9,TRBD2,TGTGCCAGCAGCGGGACTAGCGGGAGTGGGGGTTCCGGGGAGCTGTTTTTT,CASSGTSGSGGSGELFF